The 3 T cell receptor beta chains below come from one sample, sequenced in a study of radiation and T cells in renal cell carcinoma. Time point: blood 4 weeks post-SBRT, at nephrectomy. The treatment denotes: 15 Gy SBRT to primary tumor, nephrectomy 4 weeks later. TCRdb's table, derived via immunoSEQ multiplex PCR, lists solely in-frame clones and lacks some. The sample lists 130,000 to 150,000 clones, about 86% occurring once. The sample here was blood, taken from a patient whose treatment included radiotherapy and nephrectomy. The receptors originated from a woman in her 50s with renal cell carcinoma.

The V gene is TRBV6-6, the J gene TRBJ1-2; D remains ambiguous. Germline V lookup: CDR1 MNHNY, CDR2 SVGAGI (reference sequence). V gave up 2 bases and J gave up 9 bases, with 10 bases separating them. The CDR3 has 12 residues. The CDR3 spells CASSYDSLSYTF. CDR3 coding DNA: TGTGCCAGCAGTTACGATTCACTTAGCTACACCTTC.

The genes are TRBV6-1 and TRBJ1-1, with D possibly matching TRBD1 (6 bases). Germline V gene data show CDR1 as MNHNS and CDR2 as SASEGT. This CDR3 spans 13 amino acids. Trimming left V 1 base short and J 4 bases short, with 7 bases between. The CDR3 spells CASSEGGGTEAFF. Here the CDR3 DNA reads TGTGCCAGCAGTGAAGGAGGGGGCACTGAAGCTTTCTTT.

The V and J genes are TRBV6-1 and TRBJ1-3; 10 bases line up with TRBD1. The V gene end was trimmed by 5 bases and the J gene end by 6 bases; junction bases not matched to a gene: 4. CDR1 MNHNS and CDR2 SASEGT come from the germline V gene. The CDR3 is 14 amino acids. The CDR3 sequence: CASSRDRGENTIYF. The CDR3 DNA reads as TGTGCCAGCAGTCGGGACAGGGGAGAAAACACCATATATTTT.